This TCR beta chain appears in the sequencing data of a study of CD8 T cells in ankylosing spondylitis. Germline CDR1 and CDR2: SGHRS and YFSETQ. The CDR3 loop spans 15 amino acids. The V and J ends lost 0 bases and 1 base respectively, with 10 bases between them. In making TCR beta libraries, quantitative 5'-RACE with molecular barcodes was used. TCRdb re-analysed the 5' RACE reads in MiXCR, keeping a single row per CDR3 protein. The repertoire consists of approximately 220,000 distinct CDR3 sequences, with about 10% occurring once and the leading ten covering over 20%. This clonotype was counted ten times or more.

The chain employs TRBV5-1 and TRBJ1-1, with D perhaps TRBD1 (6 bases). This TCR came from a male donor with ankylosing spondylitis or in good health (not recorded which). Sequencing input: blood, either unsorted or a sorted T cell fraction (not recorded which). The CDR3: CASSLVAGANTEAFF. For the CDR3, the DNA is TGCGCCAGCAGCTTGGTAGCAGGGGCGAACACTGAAGCTTTCTTT.